The clone carrying this TCR beta chain was seen a few times. The antigen is undetermined. Trimming cost V 2 bases and J 2 bases, with 10 bases left between them. CDR3 length equals 14 residues. Looked up from germline, CDR1 is SGHKS and CDR2 is YYEKEE (reference sequence). The data are from a study of CD8 T cells in ankylosing spondylitis. By quantitative 5'-RACE with molecular barcodes, the TCR beta libraries were made. TCRdb re-called the 5' RACE reads with MiXCR, one entry per CDR3 protein. The data contain some 840,000 distinct CDR3 sequences, about 10% of them singletons. Broader study findings: Earlier literature documents some of the motif variants in reactive arthritis synovial fluid and blood. A TCR beta motif made of about eight highly homologous variants seemed typical of ankylosing spondylitis blood. Disease-associated clonotypes exhibited CD8+ identity and were relatively infrequent in peripheral blood. According to the report, clones linked to the disease were significantly enriched in matched synovial fluid samples taken from ankylosing spondylitis patients.

The clonotype was recovered from a male donor with ankylosing spondylitis. The sequenced sample consisted of blood, either unsorted or a sorted T cell fraction (not recorded which). V usage is TRBV5-5 and J usage is TRBJ1-1; no clear D. The CDR3 DNA reads TGTGCCAGCAGCTTTGCCCCTCTAAACACTGAAGCTTTCTTT. This codes for CASSFAPLNTEAFF.